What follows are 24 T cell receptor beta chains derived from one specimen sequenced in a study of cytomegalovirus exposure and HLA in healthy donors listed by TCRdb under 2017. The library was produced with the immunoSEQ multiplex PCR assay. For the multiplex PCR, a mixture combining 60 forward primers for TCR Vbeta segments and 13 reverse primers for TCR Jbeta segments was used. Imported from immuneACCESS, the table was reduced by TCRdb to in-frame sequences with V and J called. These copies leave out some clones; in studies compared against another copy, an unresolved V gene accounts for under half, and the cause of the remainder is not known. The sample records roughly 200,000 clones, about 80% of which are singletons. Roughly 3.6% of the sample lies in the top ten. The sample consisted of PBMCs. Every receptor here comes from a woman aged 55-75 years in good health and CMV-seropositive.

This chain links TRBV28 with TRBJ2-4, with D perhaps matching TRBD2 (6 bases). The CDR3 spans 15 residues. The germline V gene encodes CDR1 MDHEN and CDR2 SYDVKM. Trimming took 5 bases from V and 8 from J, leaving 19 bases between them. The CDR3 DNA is TGTGCCAGCAGTGTACCATCCAGCGGGCAGGACATTCAGTACTTC. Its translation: CASSVPSSGQDIQYF.

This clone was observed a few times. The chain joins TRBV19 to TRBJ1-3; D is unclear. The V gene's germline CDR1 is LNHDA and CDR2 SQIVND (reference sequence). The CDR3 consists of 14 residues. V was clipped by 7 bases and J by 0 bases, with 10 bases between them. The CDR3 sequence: CASNQQSSGNTIYF. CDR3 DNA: TGTGCCAGTAATCAACAGAGCTCTGGAAACACCATATATTTT.

The CDR3 bases are TGTGCCAGCAGCCCAACTAGTGCCCAAGAGACCCAGTACTTC. This encodes CASSPTSAQETQYF. The chain uses TRBV7-3 and TRBJ2-5; perhaps TRBD2 as D (5 bases). The CDR3 loop spans 14 amino acids. Germline-derived CDR1 and CDR2 are SGHTA and FQGTGA. Deletions cut 5 bases from V and 1 base from J, with 11 bases between. The full variable domain, with the rest looked up from reference TRBV7-3 and TRBJ2-5, is GAGVSQTPSNKVTEKGKYVELRCDPISGHTALYWYRQSLGQGPEFLIYFQGTGAADDSGLPNDRFFAVRPEGSVSTLKIQRTERGDSAVYLCASSPTSAQETQYFGPGTRLLVL.

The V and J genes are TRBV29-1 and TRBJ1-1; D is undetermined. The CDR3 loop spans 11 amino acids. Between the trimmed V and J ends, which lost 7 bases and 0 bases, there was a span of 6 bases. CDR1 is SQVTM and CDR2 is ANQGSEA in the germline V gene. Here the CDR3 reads CSAVLNTEAFF. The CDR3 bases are TGCAGCGCTGTCCTGAACACTGAAGCTTTCTTT.

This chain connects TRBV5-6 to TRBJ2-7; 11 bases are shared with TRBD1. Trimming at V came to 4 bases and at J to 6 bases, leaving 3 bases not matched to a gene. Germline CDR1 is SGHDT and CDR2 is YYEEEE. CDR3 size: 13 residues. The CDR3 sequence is CASSSGTGGEQYF. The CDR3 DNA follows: TGTGCCAGCAGCAGCGGGACAGGGGGCGAGCAGTACTTC.

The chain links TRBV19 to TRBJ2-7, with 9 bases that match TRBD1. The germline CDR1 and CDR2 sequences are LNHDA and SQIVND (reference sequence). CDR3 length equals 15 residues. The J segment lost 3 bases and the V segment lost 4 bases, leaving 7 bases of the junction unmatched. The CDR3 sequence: CASSRGTGLFYEQYF. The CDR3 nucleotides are TGTGCCAGTAGTAGAGGGACAGGGCTCTTCTACGAGCAGTACTTC.

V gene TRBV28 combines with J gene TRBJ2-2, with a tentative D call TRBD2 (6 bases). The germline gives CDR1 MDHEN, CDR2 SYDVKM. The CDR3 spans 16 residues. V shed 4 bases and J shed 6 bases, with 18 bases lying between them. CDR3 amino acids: CASSSHGLLLSGELFF. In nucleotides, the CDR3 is TGTGCCAGCAGTTCCCATGGACTACTCCTGTCCGGGGAGCTGTTTTTT.

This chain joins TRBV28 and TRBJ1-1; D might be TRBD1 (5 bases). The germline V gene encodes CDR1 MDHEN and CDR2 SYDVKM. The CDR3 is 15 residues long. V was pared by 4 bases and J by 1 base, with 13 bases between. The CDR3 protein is CASSWRGRANTEAFF. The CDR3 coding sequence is TGTGCCAGCAGTTGGAGGGGCAGGGCGAACACTGAAGCTTTCTTT.

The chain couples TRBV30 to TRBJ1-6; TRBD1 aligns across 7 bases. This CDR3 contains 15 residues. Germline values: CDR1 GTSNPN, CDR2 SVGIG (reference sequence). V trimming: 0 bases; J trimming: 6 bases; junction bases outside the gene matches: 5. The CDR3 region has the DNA TGTGCCTGGAGTGTAGGGGGGACAGCTAATTCACCCCTCCACTTT. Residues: CAWSVGGTANSPLHF.

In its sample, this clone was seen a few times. The CDR3 sequence: CASSLWQGAPDSPLHF. In DNA, the CDR3 is TGTGCCAGCAGCTTATGGCAGGGGGCGCCGGATTCACCCCTCCACTTT. The chain joins TRBV7-9 to TRBJ1-6; 8 bases are shared with TRBD1. The CDR3 is 16 amino acids. The junction had 8 bases not matched to a gene; V was cut back by 2 bases and J by 8 bases. CDR1 is SEHNR and CDR2 is FQNEAQ in the germline V gene (reference sequence).

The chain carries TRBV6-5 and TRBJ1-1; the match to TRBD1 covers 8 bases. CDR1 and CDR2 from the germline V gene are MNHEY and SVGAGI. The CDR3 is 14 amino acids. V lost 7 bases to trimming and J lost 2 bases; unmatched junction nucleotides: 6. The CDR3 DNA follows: TGTGCCAGCACCCTGGACAGGGTTAACACTGAAGCTTTCTTT. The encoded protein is CASTLDRVNTEAFF.

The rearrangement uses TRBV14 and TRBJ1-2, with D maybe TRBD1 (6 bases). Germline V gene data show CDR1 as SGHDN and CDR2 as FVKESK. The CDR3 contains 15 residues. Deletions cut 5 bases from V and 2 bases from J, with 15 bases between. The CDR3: CASSNPLTGNYGYTF. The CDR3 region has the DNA TGTGCCAGCAGCAACCCACTGACAGGAAACTATGGCTACACCTTC.

The CDR3 bases are TGCAGCGTGGCAGGGGGTGGGAACGAGCAGTACTTC. This codes for CSVAGGGNEQYF. The V and J genes are TRBV29-1 and TRBJ2-5; 7 bases map to TRBD1. The J call may be in error: the DNA end matches TRBJ2-7 better. The CDR3 length is 12 residues. Germline CDR1 reads SQVTM; CDR2 reads ANQGSEA.

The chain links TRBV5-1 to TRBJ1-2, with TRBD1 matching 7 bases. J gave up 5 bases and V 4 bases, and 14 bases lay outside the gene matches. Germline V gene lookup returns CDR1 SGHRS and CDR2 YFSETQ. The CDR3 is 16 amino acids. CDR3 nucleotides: TGCGCCAGCAGCGCTGGGACAGCCCTAACCAGTTATGGCTACACCTTC. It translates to CASSAGTALTSYGYTF.

The CDR3 loop reads CASSAGTGENQPQHF. Here the CDR3 DNA reads TGTGCCAGCAGTGCCGGGACAGGGGAAAATCAGCCCCAGCATTTT. The chain joins TRBV7-2 to TRBJ1-5, with 10 bases lining up with TRBD1. V gave up 6 bases and J gave up 4 bases; unmatched junction bases: 6. CDR1 is SGHTA and CDR2 is FQGNSA in the germline V gene. The CDR3 covers 15 residues.

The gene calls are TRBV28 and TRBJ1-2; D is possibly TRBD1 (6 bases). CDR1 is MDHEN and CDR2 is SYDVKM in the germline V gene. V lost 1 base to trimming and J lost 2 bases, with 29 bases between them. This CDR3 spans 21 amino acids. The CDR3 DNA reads TGTGCCAGCAGTTTATTAACTTACCACCCTCCCGGACAGATCCCAAACTATGGCTACACCTTC. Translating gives CASSLLTYHPPGQIPNYGYTF.

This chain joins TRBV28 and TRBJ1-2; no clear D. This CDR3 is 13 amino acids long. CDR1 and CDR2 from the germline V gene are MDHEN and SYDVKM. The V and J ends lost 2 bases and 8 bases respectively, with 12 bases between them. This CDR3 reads CASSLPSETGYTF. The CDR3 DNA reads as TGTGCCAGCAGTTTACCTAGCGAAACGGGCTACACCTTC.

The DNA of the CDR3 is TGTGCTAGGGCTGAGGGAGGGACAGATACGCAGTATTTT. Protein: CARAEGGTDTQYF. V and J are TRBV30 and TRBJ2-3, with TRBD2 matching 7 bases. Germline V CDR1 and CDR2: GTSNPN, SVGIG (reference sequence). The CDR3 consists of 13 residues.

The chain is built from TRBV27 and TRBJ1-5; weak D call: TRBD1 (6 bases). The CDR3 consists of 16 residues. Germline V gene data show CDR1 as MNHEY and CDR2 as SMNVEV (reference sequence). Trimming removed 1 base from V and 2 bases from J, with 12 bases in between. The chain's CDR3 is CASSLWAGDGNQPQHF. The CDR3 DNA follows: TGTGCCAGCAGTTTATGGGCAGGGGATGGCAATCAGCCCCAGCATTTT.

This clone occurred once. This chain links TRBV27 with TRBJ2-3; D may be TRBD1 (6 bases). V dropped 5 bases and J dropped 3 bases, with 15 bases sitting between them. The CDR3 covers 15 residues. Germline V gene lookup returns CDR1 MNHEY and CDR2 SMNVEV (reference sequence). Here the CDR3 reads CASSPFQGRTDTQYF. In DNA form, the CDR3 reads TGTGCCAGCAGTCCTTTCCAGGGGAGAACAGATACGCAGTATTTT.

The CDR3 nucleotides are TGTGCCAGCAGGGAGACAGGCCGGCCCCATCAGCCCCAGCATTTT. This codes for CASRETGRPHQPQHF. The chain combines TRBV6-1 with TRBJ1-5, with TRBD1 as a possible D gene (6 bases). The V end was cut by 6 bases, the J end by 5 bases, with 17 bases between. There are 15 residues in the CDR3. Germline assignment: CDR1 MNHNS and CDR2 SASEGT.

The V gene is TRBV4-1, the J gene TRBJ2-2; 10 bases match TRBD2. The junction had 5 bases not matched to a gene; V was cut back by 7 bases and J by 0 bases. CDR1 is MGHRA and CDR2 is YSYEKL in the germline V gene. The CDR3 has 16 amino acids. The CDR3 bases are TGCGCCAGCAACCCGAGCGGGGGGGCGAACACCGGGGAGCTGTTTTTT. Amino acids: CASNPSGGANTGELFF.

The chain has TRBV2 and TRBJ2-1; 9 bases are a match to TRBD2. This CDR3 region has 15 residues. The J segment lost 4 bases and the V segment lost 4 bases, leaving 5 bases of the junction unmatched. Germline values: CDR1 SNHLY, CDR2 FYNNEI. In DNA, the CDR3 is TGTGCCAGCAGTGTAAGCGGGGGGTATTACAATGAGCAGTTCTTC. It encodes CASSVSGGYYNEQFF.

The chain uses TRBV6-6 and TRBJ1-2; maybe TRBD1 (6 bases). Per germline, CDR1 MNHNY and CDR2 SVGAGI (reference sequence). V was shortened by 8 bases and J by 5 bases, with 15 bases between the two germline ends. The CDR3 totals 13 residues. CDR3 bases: TGTGCCAGCGAAAAAGGGGGATCGTATGGCTACACCTTC. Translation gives CASEKGGSYGYTF.